These T cell receptor beta chains were read from a single sample in a study of CD8+ T cells in alopecia areata. Assay: immunoSEQ multiplex PCR; the TCRdb copy retains only in-frame clones and omits some. The sample lists just over 150,000 clones, around half occurring once. Material: CD8+ T cells sorted from blood, obtained at week 0. These TCRs come from a human donor with alopecia areata. CDR3s include the opening cysteine and the closing phenylalanine or tryptophan. A D gene is named only where the DNA matches it firmly. Expanded clones get a size class; other rows say once, few or many, or leave the size out.

size: -; V: TRBV29-1; D: -; J: TRBJ2-3; DNA: TGCAGCGTTGACGGAGGAGATACGCAGTATTTT; CDR3: CSVDGGDTQYF
size: -; V: TRBV11-2; D: -; J: TRBJ2-3; DNA: TGTGCCAGCAGCTTACTTGTCGATACGCAGTATTTT; CDR3: CASSLLVDTQYF
size: few; V: TRBV11-3; D: -; J: TRBJ2-3; DNA: TGTGCCAGCAGCAAATACTACACAGATACGCAGTATTTT; CDR3: CASSKYYTDTQYF
size: -; V: TRBV9; D: -; J: TRBJ1-5; DNA: TGTGCCAGCAGCCCGAAGGACAGTCATCAGCCCCAGCATTTT; CDR3: CASSPKDSHQPQHF
size: many; V: TRBV29-1; D: TRBD1; J: TRBJ1-2; DNA: TGCAGCGTCGTCGACAGGGGCCACCCCTATGGCTACACCTTC; CDR3: CSVVDRGHPYGYTF
size: -; V: TRBV13; D: TRBD2; J: TRBJ2-3; DNA: TGTGCCAGCAGCTCGGGACTAGCGGGGGATACGCAGTATTTT; CDR3: CASSSGLAGDTQYF
size: -; V: TRBV7-8; D: -; J: TRBJ2-5; DNA: TGTGCCAGCAGCTTAATGATCGAGACCCAGTACTTC; CDR3: CASSLMIETQYF
size: -; V: TRBV6-1; D: -; J: TRBJ2-7; DNA: TGTGCCAGCAGTGAAGTACGAGACGAGCAGTACTTC; CDR3: CASSEVRDEQYF
size: -; V: TRBV27; D: -; J: TRBJ2-1; DNA: TGTGCCAGCAGCCCCGGAAACCAAAGATACAATGAGCAGTTCTTC; CDR3: CASSPGNQRYNEQFF
size: -; V: TRBV14; D: TRBD2; J: TRBJ2-3; DNA: TGTGCCAGCAGCCAAGAGGAGCGGGAGGCGCAGTATTTT; CDR3: CASSQEEREAQYF
size: few; V: TRBV11-1; D: TRBD1; J: TRBJ2-5; DNA: TGTGCCAGCAGCCACCCACCCGGGACAGGGGATAAGACCCAGTACTTC; CDR3: CASSHPPGTGDKTQYF
size: -; V: TRBV2; D: -; J: TRBJ1-2; DNA: TGTGCCAGCAGTGATCGGGGGATCCATGGCTACACCTTC; CDR3: CASSDRGIHGYTF
size: -; V: TRBV5-1; D: -; J: TRBJ1-1; DNA: TGCGCCAGCAGCCTCGGGGAGGGTTCGAACACTGAAGCTTTCTTT; CDR3: CASSLGEGSNTEAFF
size: few; V: TRBV5-1; D: TRBD2; J: TRBJ2-1; DNA: TGCGCCAGCAGCTCCTCGACTAGCGGGGGGATAGGTTCCTACAATGAGCAGTTCTTC; CDR3: CASSSSTSGGIGSYNEQFF
size: few; V: TRBV7-3; D: TRBD2; J: TRBJ2-3; DNA: TGTGCCAGCAGCTTAACTCGTCATAGCGGGGGGAGCACAGATACGCAGTATTTT; CDR3: CASSLTRHSGGSTDTQYF
size: -; V: TRBV11-2; D: -; J: TRBJ1-5; DNA: TGTGCCAGCAGCGACGGATGGGGTGGAAATCAGCCCCAGCATTTT; CDR3: CASSDGWGGNQPQHF
size: few; V: TRBV30; D: -; J: TRBJ1-2; DNA: TGTGCCCGGGAAGAGTCAGGCGGAGATGGCTACACCTTC; CDR3: CAREESGGDGYTF
size: -; V: TRBV4-3; D: -; J: TRBJ1-1; DNA: TGCGCCAGCAGCCAAGTATCGAACACTGAAGCTTTCTTT; CDR3: CASSQVSNTEAFF
size: -; V: TRBV27; D: -; J: TRBJ1-5; DNA: TGTGCCAGCAGAGAAACAGGTAGCAATCAGCCCCAGCATTTT; CDR3: CASRETGSNQPQHF
size: few; V: TRBV4-3; D: -; J: TRBJ2-1; DNA: TGCGCCAGCAGCCAAGATTTCCCCGGCGGAGGGGGCAATGAGCAGTTCTTC; CDR3: CASSQDFPGGGGNEQFF
size: -; V: TRBV2; D: TRBD2; J: TRBJ2-1; DNA: TGTGCCAGCAGCGGGGCCGAGACGCGGGAGGTGAAGCAGTTCTTC; CDR3: CASSGAETREVKQFF
size: -; V: TRBV30; D: -; J: TRBJ2-7; DNA: TGTGCCTGGTCCGGGACTGGACCCTACGAGCAGTACTTC; CDR3: CAWSGTGPYEQYF
size: -; V: TRBV30; D: -; J: TRBJ1-6; DNA: TGTGCCTGGAGTGTGGTTGGCGGTGCACCCCTCCACTTT; CDR3: CAWSVVGGAPLHF
size: few; V: TRBV5-1; D: TRBD2; J: TRBJ2-1; DNA: TGCGCCAGCAGCTTGCGGGGGGGTCCGAATGAGCAGTTCTTC; CDR3: CASSLRGGPNEQFF
size: -; V: TRBV2; D: -; J: TRBJ2-1; DNA: TGTGCCAGCAGGAAGGACAGTTTGGAGCAGTTCTTC; CDR3: CASRKDSLEQFF
size: -; V: TRBV7-9; D: -; J: TRBJ1-1; DNA: TGTGCCAGCAGCTTAGCGACAGGTATGAACACTGAAGCTTTCTTT; CDR3: CASSLATGMNTEAFF
size: -; V: TRBV29-1; D: -; J: TRBJ1-2; DNA: TGCAGCGTTGAAAATCCCGCAGGGTTGGGCTATGGCTACACCTTC; CDR3: CSVENPAGLGYGYTF
size: -; V: TRBV29-1; D: TRBD1; J: TRBJ1-1; DNA: TGCAGCGTTGTTCCTCCCGGGACAGGCTATCGTCCTTTCTTT; CDR3: CSVVPPGTGYRPFF
size: -; V: TRBV6-5; D: -; J: TRBJ2-1; DNA: TGTGCCAGCAGTTACTCCTCAGAGCCTCTATACAATGAGCAGTTCTTC; CDR3: CASSYSSEPLYNEQFF
size: few; V: TRBV27; D: -; J: TRBJ2-5; DNA: TGTGCCAGCATCTTTCAAGAGACCCAGTACTTC; CDR3: CASIFQETQYF
size: -; V: TRBV29-1; D: -; J: TRBJ2-7; DNA: TGCAGCGTTGAAAGTGACAGTTCGGGCGAGCAGTACTTC; CDR3: CSVESDSSGEQYF
size: -; V: TRBV27; D: -; J: TRBJ1-1; DNA: TGTGCCAGCTTGGCCCAGGCCGGGAACACTGAAGCTTTCTTT; CDR3: CASLAQAGNTEAFF
size: -; V: TRBV5-6; D: -; J: TRBJ1-2; DNA: TGTGCCAGCAGCTTTGAAGGGACCTCTTACTATGGCTACACCTTC; CDR3: CASSFEGTSYYGYTF
size: few; V: TRBV6-1; D: -; J: TRBJ1-4; DNA: TGTGCCAGCGACAGAGGAGACGAAAAACTGTTTTTT; CDR3: CASDRGDEKLFF
size: -; V: TRBV7-3; D: TRBD1; J: TRBJ1-2; DNA: TGTGCCAGCAGGACAGGGGCTGGCTACACCTTC; CDR3: CASRTGAGYTF
size: few; V: TRBV16; D: -; J: TRBJ2-1; DNA: TGTGCCAGCAGCCAATCGGACAGTTACAATGAGCAGTTCTTC; CDR3: CASSQSDSYNEQFF
size: large; V: TRBV29-1; D: TRBD2; J: TRBJ2-6; DNA: TGCAGCGCTATACTAGCGGGGGGGCCTGGGGCCAACGTCCTGACTTTC; CDR3: CSAILAGGPGANVLTF
size: -; V: TRBV5-6; D: TRBD1; J: TRBJ2-1; DNA: TGTGCCAGCAGCGGAAGGACAGGCCCCCACGGCTCCTACAATGAGCAGTTCTTC; CDR3: CASSGRTGPHGSYNEQFF
size: few; V: TRBV7-9; D: TRBD1; J: TRBJ1-4; DNA: TGTGCCAGCAGCAATATGGACAGGGAACTTAATGAAAAACTGTTTTTT; CDR3: CASSNMDRELNEKLFF
size: few; V: TRBV29-1; D: -; J: TRBJ2-7; DNA: TGCAGCGTTACCACTTACGAGCAGTACTTC; CDR3: CSVTTYEQYF
size: -; V: TRBV7-9; D: -; J: TRBJ2-7; DNA: TGTGCCAGCAGCATGAAACAGGGCGAGCAGTACTTC; CDR3: CASSMKQGEQYF
size: few; V: TRBV25-1; D: -; J: TRBJ2-2; DNA: TGTGCCAGCAGTCCGAGGGGGGTCCCCGGGGAGCTGTTTTTT; CDR3: CASSPRGVPGELFF
size: few; V: TRBV7-9; D: -; J: TRBJ1-6; DNA: TGTGCCAGCAGCCCCGGGACTAATTCACCCCTCCACTTT; CDR3: CASSPGTNSPLHF
size: few; V: TRBV29-1; D: -; J: TRBJ2-1; DNA: TGCAGCGTTGGTCTGAATGAGCAGTTCTTC; CDR3: CSVGLNEQFF
size: -; V: TRBV5-6; D: -; J: TRBJ2-5; DNA: TGTGCCAGCAGCTCTGGAGGGGCCGGGGAGACCCAGTACTTC; CDR3: CASSSGGAGETQYF
size: -; V: TRBV27; D: TRBD2; J: TRBJ2-3; DNA: TGTGCCAGCAGTCACCGAGCGGGGACAGATACGCAGTATTTT; CDR3: CASSHRAGTDTQYF
size: -; V: TRBV4-3; D: -; J: TRBJ2-1; DNA: TGCGCCAGCAGTCTGTCAGTAAATGAGCAGTTCTTC; CDR3: CASSLSVNEQFF
size: few; V: TRBV13; D: TRBD1; J: TRBJ1-6; DNA: TGTGCCAGCAGCCCTAGGGACAGGGGGAGTTCACCCCTCCACTTT; CDR3: CASSPRDRGSSPLHF
size: -; V: TRBV7-2; D: -; J: TRBJ2-7; DNA: TGTGCCAGCAGCCCCGGATCGAGCTCCTACGAGCAGTACTTC; CDR3: CASSPGSSSYEQYF
size: -; V: TRBV10-3; D: -; J: TRBJ1-1; DNA: TGTGCCATCAGGGACAGTACCATGAACACTGAAGCTTTCTTT; CDR3: CAIRDSTMNTEAFF
size: -; V: TRBV9; D: TRBD2; J: TRBJ2-3; DNA: TGTGCCAGCAGCACTCAACTAGCGGGGGGCACAGATACGCAGTATTTT; CDR3: CASSTQLAGGTDTQYF
size: few; V: TRBV6-5; D: -; J: TRBJ1-2; DNA: TGTGCCAGCAGGGACTCCCCGGCTTCGGGCTACACCTTC; CDR3: CASRDSPASGYTF
size: few; V: TRBV6-6; D: TRBD1; J: TRBJ2-1; DNA: TGTGCCAGCAGTTTGGGACAGGGTTCCCATGAGCAGTTCTTC; CDR3: CASSLGQGSHEQFF